A single sample is the source of the 25 T cell receptor beta chains below, sequenced in a study of beta chain features in type 1 diabetes. Of the isolated RNA, all was reverse transcribed, and so the sequenced material was expressed TCRB transcripts. Generated by immunoSEQ multiplex PCR, the TCRdb table keeps only in-frame clones and is missing some. The table has 95,000 to 150,000 clones, 15% to 20% seen once. Their antigens remain unidentified. Study-wide findings and caveats: Type 1 diabetes patients had moderately but significantly shorter TCRB CDR3s in all four CD4+ subsets.

Sequencing input: central memory CD4+ T cells from blood. These receptors were collected from a man in his thirties or forties with type 1 diabetes.

The chain employs TRBV14 and TRBJ2-1; weak D call: TRBD1 (5 bases). Germline V CDR1 and CDR2: SGHDN, FVKESK. The CDR3 spans 14 residues. Between the trimmed V and J ends, which lost 4 bases and 3 bases, there was a span of 10 bases. CDR3 coding DNA: TGTGCCAGCAGCCCCCCAGGGATCTACAATGAGCAGTTCTTC. It is translated as CASSPPGIYNEQFF.

The chain employs TRBV10-3 and TRBJ2-3; 7 bases map to TRBD1. Germline V gene sequence: CDR1 ENHRY, CDR2 SYGVKD. J lost 2 bases, V lost 5 bases, and 4 bases had no gene match. This CDR3 contains 14 residues. The CDR3 DNA is TGTGCCATCAGTTACAGGGGATCCACAGATACGCAGTATTTT. It is translated as CAISYRGSTDTQYF.

The J gene is TRBJ2-7, the V gene TRBV9, with 7 bases lining up with TRBD1. The CDR3 has 15 residues. Germline V lookup: CDR1 SGDLS, CDR2 YYNGEE. V gave up 4 bases and J gave up 1 base; unmatched junction bases: 8. As DNA, the CDR3 is TGTGCCAGCAGCCGCGGCTCGACAGGGTCCTACGAGCAGTACTTC. It is translated as CASSRGSTGSYEQYF.

This rearrangement joins TRBV4-3 to TRBJ2-6; possible D gene TRBD1, 5 bases. The CDR3 covers 18 residues. Trimming pared 4 bases from V and 0 bases from J, leaving 16 bases between. CDR1 is LGHNA, CDR2 YSLEER, per germline. The CDR3 reads CASSPRTGPDSGANVLTF. CDR3 sequence (DNA): TGCGCCAGCAGCCCCCGAACAGGTCCAGACTCTGGGGCCAACGTCCTGACTTTC.

This chain joins TRBV28 and TRBJ1-4; D may be TRBD1 (6 bases). V gave up 7 bases and J gave up 6 bases, with 15 bases separating them. CDR1 and CDR2 from the germline V gene are MDHEN and SYDVKM. This CDR3 is built from 14 residues. The CDR3 sequence is CASNRAGVDEKLFF. Written as DNA, the CDR3 is TGTGCCAGCAACAGGGCTGGAGTAGATGAAAAACTGTTTTTT.

About this clone itself: This sample also contains other DNA sequences that code for the same CDR3. The chain links TRBV7-2 to TRBJ2-3; unclear D gene. The V and J ends lost 2 bases and 6 bases respectively, with 6 bases between them. CDR3 length equals 12 residues. CDR1 and CDR2 (germline): SGHTA, FQGNSA. The CDR3 DNA is TGTGCCAGCAGCTTACTTTGGGATACGCAGTATTTT. This translates into CASSLLWDTQYF.

The genes are TRBV4-3 and TRBJ2-5, with TRBD2 identical over 8 bases. Germline trimming cut 1 base from V and 2 bases from J; bases unmatched to any gene: 6. The V gene's germline CDR1 is LGHNA and CDR2 YSLEER. The CDR3 sequence is 16 residues long. CDR3 in amino acids: CASSQGSGGGQETQYF. The CDR3 DNA follows: TGCGCCAGCAGCCAAGGGAGCGGGGGTGGACAAGAGACCCAGTACTTC.

The chain is built from TRBV30 and TRBJ1-5; D ambiguous. This CDR3 comprises 14 residues. Per the germline V gene, CDR1 is GTSNPN and CDR2 is SVGIG (reference sequence). Trimming stripped 2 bases from V and 2 bases from J, with 10 bases between. CDR3 region: CAWSSGVGNQPQHF. CDR3 DNA: TGTGCCTGGAGTTCCGGGGTTGGCAATCAGCCCCAGCATTTT.

This chain uses TRBV29-1 with TRBJ2-7; 10 bases agree with TRBD2. V shed 7 bases and J 2 bases; nucleotides not matched to a gene: 8. This CDR3 has 14 residues. CDR1 and CDR2 (germline): SQVTM, ANQGSEA. The CDR3 sequence is CSAHSGGKTYEQYF. In nucleotides, the CDR3 is TGCAGCGCCCATAGCGGGGGGAAAACCTACGAGCAGTACTTC.

This clone was seen a handful of times. The V and J genes are TRBV7-2 and TRBJ1-5, with unresolved D. Germline V gene lookup returns CDR1 SGHTA and CDR2 FQGNSA. Trimming took off 1 base at V and 0 bases at J, with 10 bases between the two ends. This CDR3 has 16 amino acids. CDR3 residues: CASSLGTDYSNQPQHF. The CDR3 DNA is TGTGCCAGCAGCTTAGGCACAGACTATAGCAATCAGCCCCAGCATTTT. The variable domain in full, completed from reference TRBV7-2 and TRBJ1-5, reads GAGVSQSPSNKVTEKGKDVELRCDPISGHTALYWYRQSLGQGLEFLIYFQGNSAPDKSGLPSDRFSAERTGGSVSTLTIQRTQQEDSAVYLCASSLGTDYSNQPQHFGDGTRLSIL.

V is TRBV29-1 and J is TRBJ2-7; perhaps TRBD1 as D (6 bases). Deletions cut 3 bases from V and 5 bases from J, with 14 bases between. Per the germline V gene, CDR1 is SQVTM and CDR2 is ANQGSEA. The CDR3 is 13 residues long. This CDR3 reads CSVDVQGVHEQYF. CDR3 in DNA: TGCAGCGTTGATGTACAGGGCGTCCACGAGCAGTACTTC.

This clone appeared many times. J is TRBJ2-5 and V is TRBV13, with 9 bases aligning to TRBD1. The germline gives CDR1 PRHDT, CDR2 FYEKMQ (reference sequence). The CDR3 has 16 residues. The V segment lost 5 bases and the J segment 4 bases; nucleotides outside the gene matches: 11. CDR3 residues: CASSRPRGQGRETQYF. The CDR3 coding sequence is TGTGCCAGCAGCCGGCCCAGGGGACAGGGTAGAGAGACCCAGTACTTC.

This rearrangement joins TRBV5-6 to TRBJ1-2, with D hard to call. Germline V lookup: CDR1 SGHDT, CDR2 YYEEEE. V was shortened by 0 bases and J by 8 bases, with 11 bases between the two germline ends. The CDR3 runs to 13 residues. The CDR3 region is CASSLGQEGGYTF. CDR3 sequence (DNA): TGTGCCAGCAGCTTGGGCCAGGAAGGAGGCTACACCTTC.

This chain uses TRBV9 with TRBJ2-2; 8 nucleotides align to TRBD2. Germline-derived CDR1 and CDR2 are SGDLS and YYNGEE. Germline trimming cut 3 bases from V and 3 bases from J; bases unmatched to any gene: 10. The CDR3 runs to 17 residues. The CDR3 here is CASSARRGVRDTGELFF. For the CDR3, the DNA is TGTGCCAGCAGCGCCCGGCGGGGGGTACGGGACACCGGGGAGCTGTTTTTT. Supplemented by reference TRBV9 and TRBJ2-2, the full variable domain reads DSGVTQTPKHLITATGQRVTLRCSPRSGDLSVYWYQQSLDQGLQFLIQYYNGEERAKGNILERFSAQQFPDLHSELNLSSLELGDSALYFCASSARRGVRDTGELFFGEGSRLTVL.

V gene TRBV7-2 combines with J gene TRBJ2-1; TRBD2 matches at 10 bases. The trim removed 4 bases at V and 3 bases at J, leaving 6 bases unmatched. Germline values: CDR1 SGHTA, CDR2 FQGNSA. The length of the CDR3 is 16 residues. CDR3 in amino acids: CASSSSVAGGYNEQFF. The CDR3 DNA sequence: TGTGCCAGCAGCTCGTCAGTAGCGGGGGGCTACAATGAGCAGTTCTTC.

The CDR3 bases are TGTGCCAGCAGCGTAGCTACTGCGAGGAGGTCGGACAGCACCATATATTTT. Protein product: CASSVATARRSDSTIYF. The J gene is TRBJ1-3, the V gene TRBV9; D might be TRBD1 (6 bases). The CDR3 loop spans 17 amino acids. In germline, CDR1 is SGDLS, CDR2 YYNGEE. The V and J ends lost 0 bases and 9 bases respectively, with 22 bases between them.

This clone was detected a few times. The gene calls are TRBV19 and TRBJ1-5, with D possibly being TRBD1 (6 bases). V lost 7 bases and J lost 3, with 10 bases in between. CDR1 and CDR2 from the germline V gene are LNHDA and SQIVND (reference sequence). This CDR3 has 13 residues. The CDR3 sequence is CASTGGPNQPQHF. For the CDR3, the DNA is TGTGCCAGTACCGGGGGCCCCAATCAGCCCCAGCATTTT.

The gene calls are TRBV11-2 and TRBJ1-1; TRBD1 agrees at 8 bases. CDR3 size: 14 residues. Germline CDR1 reads SGHAT; CDR2 reads FQNNGV. Trimming at V came to 4 bases and at J to 0 bases, leaving 1 base not matched to a gene. The CDR3 loop is CASSSGGLNTEAFF. CDR3 in DNA: TGTGCCAGCAGCTCAGGGGGCCTGAACACTGAAGCTTTCTTT.

This clone appeared a few times. Compared with germline, one end of the junction differs, possibly owing to a read error. V and J are TRBV7-7 and TRBJ2-1, with D perhaps assigned TRBD1 or TRBD2 (5 bases each). CDR3 length: 16 residues. Germline CDR1 and CDR2: SSHAT and FNYEAQ (reference sequence). The CDR3 DNA reads TGTGCTAGCAGCTTAAGTTTCAGGGCAGGGAGAAATGAGCAGTTCTTC. It translates to CASSLSFRAGRNEQFF.

This clone was found a few times. The rearrangement uses TRBV18 and TRBJ2-7; either TRBD1 or TRBD2 may fit D (5 bases each). The CDR3 loop spans 11 amino acids. Germline CDR1 is KGHSH and CDR2 is LQKENI. In DNA, the CDR3 is TGTGCCAGTTACCCGGGGCCGACGATTTCTGTC. As protein: CASYPGPTISV.

The rearrangement uses TRBV4-3 and TRBJ1-2, with unresolved D. Germline-derived CDR1 and CDR2 are LGHNA and YSLEER. The CDR3 spans 15 residues. Trimming cost V 1 base and J 4 bases, with 13 bases left between them. CDR3 in amino acids: CASSQGSDFFYGYTF. The CDR3, as DNA: TGCGCCAGCAGCCAAGGCTCGGACTTTTTCTATGGCTACACCTTC.

The chain has TRBV29-1 and TRBJ2-3; TRBD1 agrees at 9 bases. This CDR3 is 15 amino acids long. The germline CDR1 and CDR2 sequences are SQVTM and ANQGSEA. V shed 0 bases, J shed 6 bases, and the junction held 7 bases outside the gene matches. In DNA form, the CDR3 reads TGCAGCGTTGAAGATTGGGGGGACAGGGAGGATACGCAGTATTTT. It translates to CSVEDWGDREDTQYF.

The rearrangement uses TRBV30 and TRBJ2-3; 8 nucleotides align to TRBD1. The CDR3 is made up of 14 amino acids. Germline loops: CDR1 GTSNPN, CDR2 SVGIG (reference sequence). After removal of 5 bases from V and 6 bases from J, the junction contained 10 bases not matched to a gene. Written as DNA, the CDR3 is TGTGCCTGGGTCCAGGGGGCATACACTGATACGCAGTATTTT. Translating it yields CAWVQGAYTDTQYF.

V is TRBV7-9 and J is TRBJ2-3; D may be TRBD2 (6 bases). CDR3 length: 14 amino acids. Trimming took off 5 bases at V and 6 bases at J, with 15 bases between the two ends. The V gene's germline CDR1 is SEHNR and CDR2 FQNEAQ (reference sequence). The CDR3 region has the DNA TGTGCCAGCAGCCCCCCGGGGGTCGGCGATACGCAGTATTTT. This gives the protein CASSPPGVGDTQYF.

The chain uses TRBV4-3 and TRBJ2-2, with 8 nucleotides matching TRBD2. This CDR3 is 17 amino acids long. V lost 4 bases and J lost 5; bases outside the gene matches: 12. The germline V gene has CDR1 LGHNA and CDR2 YSLEER. The CDR3 here is CASSPRATSVETGELFF. The CDR3 coding sequence is TGCGCCAGCAGCCCAAGGGCGACTAGCGTGGAGACCGGGGAGCTGTTTTTT.